These 16 T cell receptor beta chains share one sample of origin, sequenced in a study of CD8 T cells in ankylosing spondylitis (dated by TCRdb to 2016 to 2017). Library construction relied on 5' RACE. Reads for this sample came from an Illumina HiSeq 2500. Through fastp at Q25 and MiXCR, TCRdb rebuilt clones from the public reads, retaining in-frame beta chains. One record per CDR3 amino acid sequence lists the most common genes and DNA. The sample table shows 150,000 to 200,000 distinct CDR3 sequences, and roughly 18% are seen once. 3.5% to 5% of the sample is in the top ten clones. The sequenced sample consisted of blood, either unsorted or a sorted T cell fraction (not recorded which). Receptor source: a male donor aged 5 to 30 with ankylosing spondylitis or in good health (not recorded which). Donor details come from another sample of the same person, matched by shared clones.

This clonotype was recorded many times. The chain is built from TRBV14 and TRBJ2-3; D call uncertain. Germline V gene data show CDR1 as SGHDN and CDR2 as FVKESK. This CDR3 spans 16 amino acids. The V end was cut by 0 bases, the J end by 2 bases, with 12 bases between. The CDR3 loop is CASSQESAQNTDTQYF. CDR3 in DNA: TGTGCCAGCAGCCAAGAGAGCGCCCAGAACACAGATACGCAGTATTTT.

This clonotype has at least ten counts. V is TRBV11-1 and J is TRBJ2-3, with D unclear. This CDR3 comprises 16 residues. V was shortened by 1 base and J by 1 base, with 12 bases between the two germline ends. The germline CDR1 and CDR2 sequences are SGHAT and FQDESV (reference sequence). The CDR3 DNA reads as TGTGCCAGCAGCTTAGTGACCGGAATACGCACAGATACGCAGTATTTT. This sequence encodes CASSLVTGIRTDTQYF. The full variable domain, its missing parts supplied by reference TRBV11-1 and TRBJ2-3, is EAEVAQSPRYKITEKSQAVAFWCDPISGHATLYWYRQILGQGPELLVQFQDESVVDDSQLPKDRFSAERLKGVDSTLKIQPAELGDSAMYLCASSLVTGIRTDTQYFGPGTRLTVL.

This clonotype has ten or more counts. This chain joins TRBV29-1 and TRBJ1-4; no clear D. In germline, CDR1 is SQVTM, CDR2 ANQGSEA. The V and J ends lost 6 bases and 0 bases respectively, with 8 bases between them. The CDR3 length is 13 residues. Here the CDR3 reads CSVSGTTNEKLFF. In nucleotides, the CDR3 is TGCAGCGTGTCCGGGACAACTAATGAAAAACTGTTTTTT.

This clonotype was recorded at least ten times. V usage is TRBV5-1 and J usage is TRBJ2-1; unclear D gene. Germline loops: CDR1 SGHRS, CDR2 YFSETQ. The V gene lost 0 bases and the J gene lost 5 bases, with 3 bases spanning the gap. There are 12 residues in the CDR3. CDR3 nucleotides: TGCGCCAGCAGCTTGGGGGACAATGAGCAGTTCTTC. Translated, it gives CASSLGDNEQFF.

The J gene is TRBJ2-7, the V gene TRBV5-1; TRBD1 might be the D (6 bases). V was shortened by 0 bases and J by 6 bases, with 10 bases between the two germline ends. The CDR3 spans 13 residues. CDR1 is SGHRS and CDR2 is YFSETQ in the germline V gene. The CDR3 is CASSLATGIEQYF. The CDR3 nucleotides read TGCGCCAGCAGCTTGGCCACAGGGATCGAGCAGTACTTC.

This clonotype has at least ten counts. The genes are TRBV20-1 and TRBJ2-3; TRBD2 agrees at 8 bases. CDR3 length equals 16 residues. V lost 0 bases, J lost 1 base, and 6 bases stayed unmatched. CDR1 DFQATT and CDR2 SNEGSKA come from the germline V gene (reference sequence). The CDR3 loop reads CSARDRNGRGTDTQYF. CDR3 DNA: TGCAGTGCTAGAGATCGGAACGGGAGGGGCACAGATACGCAGTATTTT.

The chain links TRBV9 to TRBJ1-1; D not resolved. The CDR3 is made up of 14 amino acids. Trimming shortened V by 0 bases and J by 1 base, and 7 bases separated the two germline ends. In germline, CDR1 is SGDLS, CDR2 YYNGEE. The DNA of the CDR3 is TGTGCCAGCAGCGTAGTTGTCCAGAACACTGAAGCTTTCTTT. Its translation is CASSVVVQNTEAFF.

This clonotype was observed many times. The CDR3 DNA follows: TGTGCCAGCAACTCGGGAACAGAGTCCTACAATGAGCAGTTCTTC. As protein: CASNSGTESYNEQFF. This chain joins TRBV27 and TRBJ2-1, with D tentatively TRBD2 (5 bases). V dropped 7 bases and J dropped 1 base, with 14 bases sitting between them. The CDR3 length is 15 residues. Germline assignment: CDR1 MNHEY and CDR2 SMNVEV (reference sequence).

This clonotype was seen a handful of times. The V call is TRBV20-1, the J call TRBJ2-1; the D gene is possibly TRBD2 (5 bases). Trimming pared 6 bases from V and 8 bases from J, leaving 20 bases between. The germline V gene has CDR1 DFQATT and CDR2 SNEGSKA (reference sequence). The CDR3 loop spans 14 amino acids. CDR3 sequence: CSAVMRATMDEQFF. DNA for the CDR3: TGCAGTGCCGTAATGAGGGCGACTATGGATGAGCAGTTCTTC.

The table lists this clonotype with many counts. The chain employs TRBV6-1 and TRBJ1-1, with TRBD1 identical over 7 bases. The germline V gene encodes CDR1 MNHNS and CDR2 SASEGT. The CDR3 extends over 12 amino acids. After removal of 5 bases from V and 11 bases from J, the junction contained 8 bases not matched to a gene. The CDR3 here is CASSPGQVDAFF. The CDR3 DNA reads as TGTGCCAGCAGTCCAGGACAGGTAGACGCTTTCTTT.

The CDR3 sequence is CSVGGRLNTGELFF. CDR3 DNA: TGCAGCGTGGGGGGACGGCTCAACACCGGGGAGCTGTTTTTT. This rearrangement joins TRBV29-1 to TRBJ2-2, with D possibly TRBD2 on 6 matching bases. Germline CDR1 and CDR2: SQVTM and ANQGSEA. Trimming took off 6 bases at V and 2 bases at J, with 13 bases between the two ends. The CDR3 contains 14 residues.

V is TRBV12-3 or TRBV12-4 and J is TRBJ2-3, with a tentative D call TRBD2 (6 bases). Trimming removed 3 bases from V and 2 bases from J, with 12 bases in between. The CDR3 spans 15 residues. DNA for the CDR3: TGTGCCAGCAGTTTCGCGTCGGGGGTCACAGATACGCAGTATTTT. Its translation is CASSFASGVTDTQYF.

In its sample, this clonotype was seen once. The rearrangement joins TRBV30 to TRBJ1-2; D not resolved. CDR1 is GTSNPN, CDR2 SVGIG, per germline (reference sequence). The V gene lost 0 bases and the J gene lost 2 bases, with 4 bases spanning the gap. CDR3 length equals 12 residues. The CDR3 region has the DNA TGTGCCTGGAGTGTACTGAACTATGGCTACACCTTC. Residues: CAWSVLNYGYTF.

This clonotype was detected ten times or more. V is TRBV5-1 and J is TRBJ2-1; 9 bases align to TRBD1. The CDR3 extends over 14 amino acids. The germline V gene encodes CDR1 SGHRS and CDR2 YFSETQ. With V trimmed by 5 bases and J by 6 bases, 6 bases remained unmatched. The CDR3: CASRGTGTRNEQFF. Here the CDR3 DNA reads TGCGCCAGCAGGGGGACAGGGACGCGCAATGAGCAGTTCTTC.

In this sample, this clonotype turned up many times. The chain joins TRBV29-1 to TRBJ2-5; maybe TRBD1 (5 bases). The CDR3 consists of 14 residues. Trimming removed 7 bases at V and 7 bases at J, with 22 bases between. CDR1 is SQVTM and CDR2 is ANQGSEA in the germline V gene. The CDR3 DNA reads TGCAGCGGGTACCCCATGGGGCATCTCGCGACCCAGTACTTC. Residues: CSGYPMGHLATQYF.

This clonotype came up many times. The V gene is TRBV20-1, the J gene TRBJ1-1; no firm D call. CDR3 length equals 11 residues. Germline V gene data show CDR1 as DFQATT and CDR2 as SNEGSKA (reference sequence). V shed 1 base and J shed 4 bases, with 4 bases lying between them. CDR3 residues: CSARVSTEAFF. Here the CDR3 DNA reads TGCAGTGCTAGAGTGAGCACTGAAGCTTTCTTT.